This TCR beta chain was recorded in a study of cytomegalovirus exposure and HLA in healthy donors. Across the study: Prior work identified more than 90 million unique TCR beta sequences in around 170 million T cells.

This clone was seen a few times. Its antigen remains unknown. PCR employed 60 Vbeta and 13 Jbeta primers. The table came from immunoSEQ multiplex PCR; TCRdb's copy has only in-frame clones and leaves some out. There are more than 80,000 clones in the sample; about 83% occur only once, and more than 3% lies in the top ten. Each of the donors was a healthy bone marrow donor. The germline CDR1 and CDR2 sequences are KGHSH and LQKENI. The CDR3 is 15 residues long. V gave up 4 bases and J gave up 3 bases; unmatched junction bases: 7. Study conclusions and caveats: When presence/absence was analysed, sequencing depth was taken to be roughly uniform across donors. Most CMV-associated TCR beta chains were later found to appear HLA-restricted.

The V gene is TRBV18, the J gene TRBJ2-5, with TRBD1 identical over 8 bases. The receptor's source is a female donor in good health and CMV-seropositive. Sequencing was performed on PBMCs. The CDR3 DNA is TGTGCCAGCTCACGCGGGGCAGGGGGCGAAGAGACCCAGTACTTC. This codes for CASSRGAGGEETQYF.